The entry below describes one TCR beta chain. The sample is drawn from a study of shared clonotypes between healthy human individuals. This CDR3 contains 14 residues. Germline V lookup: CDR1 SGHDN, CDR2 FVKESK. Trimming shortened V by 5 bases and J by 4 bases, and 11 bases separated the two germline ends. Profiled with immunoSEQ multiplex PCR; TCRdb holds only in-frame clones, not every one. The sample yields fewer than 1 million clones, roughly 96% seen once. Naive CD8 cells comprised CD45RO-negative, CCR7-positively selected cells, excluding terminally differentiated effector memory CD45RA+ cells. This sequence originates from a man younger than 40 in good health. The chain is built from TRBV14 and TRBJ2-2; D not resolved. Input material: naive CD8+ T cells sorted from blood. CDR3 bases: TGTGCCAGCAGCTCCCGGAGAGGCACCGGGGAGCTGTTTTTT. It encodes CASSSRRGTGELFF.